The next 6 T cell receptor beta chains were all read from a single sample in a study of T-cell reconstitution after alpha-beta-depleted transplantation in children. As it was prepared, the TCRbeta library received unique molecular identifiers. TCRdb reprocessed the PCR reads with MiXCR, giving one entry per CDR3 protein. The table has fewer than 750,000 distinct CDR3 sequences, 27% seen once. The specimen was PBMCs, collected before TCRalphabeta/CD19-depleted stem cell transplant. The source is a boy younger than two with Wiskott-Aldrich syndrome, due to receive a stem cell transplant.

This chain links TRBV27 with TRBJ2-7, with D possibly being TRBD2 (5 bases). This CDR3 comprises 18 residues. Germline V gives CDR1 MNHEY, CDR2 SMNVEV (reference sequence). With 3 bases removed from V and 1 base from J, the gap between germline ends came to 22 bases. For the CDR3, the DNA is TGTGCCAGCAGTTTTTCTAGCCGAGGACGGTCGGGGTCCTACGAGCAGTACTTC. The encoded protein is CASSFSSRGRSGSYEQYF.

This clonotype was seen a few times. The chain's CDR3 is CASSPLRTGTQYF. The CDR3 coding sequence is TGCGCCAGCAGCCCCCTCAGGACGGGGACCCAGTACTTC. V is TRBV5-1 and J is TRBJ2-5, with no clear D. The CDR3 sequence is 13 residues long. Trimming shortened V by 4 bases and J by 7 bases, and 14 bases separated the two germline ends. From germline, CDR1 is SGHRS and CDR2 YFSETQ.

This clonotype has only a few counts. The rearrangement links TRBV4-1 to TRBJ2-1; D perhaps matches TRBD1 (6 bases). The CDR3 extends over 14 amino acids. Trimming cost V 8 bases and J 0 bases, with 11 bases left between them. Germline-derived CDR1 and CDR2 are MGHRA and YSYEKL. DNA for the CDR3: TGCGCCAGCCGCCGGGACACCTCCTACAATGAGCAGTTCTTC. Protein: CASRRDTSYNEQFF.

J is TRBJ1-3 and V is TRBV12-3 or TRBV12-4; possible D gene TRBD1, 5 bases. V shed 4 bases and J shed 2 bases, with 6 bases lying between them. There are 13 residues in the CDR3. The CDR3 region has the DNA TGTGCCAGCAGTTCAGGGACTGGAAACACCATATATTTT. Its translation: CASSSGTGNTIYF.

The genes are TRBV20-1 and TRBJ2-7; TRBD2 might be the D (6 bases). CDR1 is DFQATT and CDR2 is SNEGSKA in the germline V gene (reference sequence). With 6 bases removed from V and 0 bases from J, the gap between germline ends came to 18 bases. The CDR3 consists of 15 residues. CDR3 nucleotide sequence: TGCAGTGCAATCTTACGGGGGAAGAGCTCCTACGAGCAGTACTTC. Its translation is CSAILRGKSSYEQYF.

The rearrangement joins TRBV27 to TRBJ2-1; D possibly uses TRBD1 or TRBD2 (7 bases each). V gave up 0 bases and J gave up 7 bases, with 16 bases separating them. Germline assignment: CDR1 MNHEY and CDR2 SMNVEV (reference sequence). The CDR3 totals 16 residues. In DNA, the CDR3 is TGTGCCAGCAGTTTATCGAGCAGGGGGGGCCTTAATGAGCAGTTCTTC. It codes for CASSLSSRGGLNEQFF.